The 18 T cell receptor beta chains below come from one sample, sequenced in a study of low-dose radiotherapy and immunotherapy resistance in tumors. Time point meaning: before trial treatment. TRAV- and TRBV-specific primers primed first-strand cDNA, covering alpha and beta chains. The PCR that amplified TCRs ran for approximately 18 cycles, relying on a constant-region primer and a V-primer adapter. TCRdb redid the calling of the reads with MiXCR, one entry per CDR3 protein. The sample yields 80,000 to 95,000 distinct CDR3 sequences, 9.4% seen once. Sequencing was performed on PBMCs, taken before treatment. These receptors were taken from a male donor with prostate cancer.

This clonotype has a count of ten or more. The chain carries TRBV9 and TRBJ2-7; D is ambiguous. This CDR3 is 14 amino acids long. Germline CDR1 reads SGDLS; CDR2 reads YYNGEE. V was pared by 2 bases and J by 2 bases, with 11 bases between. The CDR3 sequence is CASSVRQSPYEQYF. For the CDR3, the DNA is TGTGCCAGCAGCGTTAGGCAGAGCCCCTACGAGCAGTACTTC. The variable domain in full, with the rest retrieved from reference TRBV9 and TRBJ2-7, is DSGVTQTPKHLITATGQRVTLRCSPRSGDLSVYWYQQSLDQGLQFLIQYYNGEERAKGNILERFSAQQFPDLHSELNLSSLELGDSALYFCASSVRQSPYEQYFGPGTRLTVT.

In this sample, this clonotype turned up many times. An end of the junction differs from the germline gene, which may be a read error. The chain recombines TRBV28 with TRBJ2-1; D may be TRBD2 (5 bases). This CDR3 has 14 amino acids. CDR1 and CDR2 (germline): MDHEN, SYDVKM. Written as DNA, the CDR3 is TGTGCCAGCAGTTTATCTCCCAAAGCGTGGGGAGTCACCTTC. Translated, it gives CASSLSPKAWGVTF.

With regard to this clonotype: This sequence is one base from a far larger clone and is likely a read error. The chain has TRBV6-8 and TRBJ2-3, with D tentatively TRBD1 or TRBD2 (5 bases each). Germline CDR1 and CDR2: MNHGY and SAAAGT. CDR3 size: 15 residues. The CDR3 region is CTSSPMGDLPDTQYF. The DNA for the CDR3 is TGTACCAGCAGTCCGATGGGGGACCTACCGGATACGCAGTATTTT.

This clonotype occurred many times. The chain combines TRBV6-5 with TRBJ1-1; D remains unclear. Germline V gives CDR1 MNHEY, CDR2 SVGAGI. V lost 7 bases to trimming and J lost 5 bases, with 17 bases between them. This CDR3 is built from 14 residues. The CDR3 loop reads CASMGHSVETEAFF. In nucleotides, the CDR3 is TGTGCCAGCATGGGTCACAGCGTGGAAACTGAAGCTTTCTTT.

This clonotype appeared many times. The chain employs TRBV5-4 and TRBJ2-5; a possible D gene is TRBD2 (5 bases). V lost 4 bases and J lost 3, with 10 bases in between. Looked up from germline, CDR1 is SGHNT and CDR2 is YYREEE (reference sequence). The CDR3 contains 13 residues. CDR3 DNA: TGTGCCAGCAGCCTTCGGGAAGAAGAGACCCAGTACTTC. It codes for CASSLREEETQYF.

This clonotype was recorded many times. The rearrangement links TRBV28 to TRBJ2-1; the D gene is possibly TRBD1 (5 bases). V was shortened by 2 bases and J by 7 bases, with 9 bases between the two germline ends. The CDR3 totals 13 residues. CDR1 MDHEN and CDR2 SYDVKM come from the germline V gene. CDR3 residues: CASSLGRVNEQFF. CDR3 sequence (DNA): TGTGCCAGCAGTTTAGGCAGGGTGAATGAGCAGTTCTTC.

This clonotype has at least ten counts. The V and J genes are TRBV6-5 and TRBJ2-7, with 7 bases fitting TRBD2. The CDR3 runs to 15 residues. CDR1 and CDR2 (germline): MNHEY, SVGAGI. Losses at the gene ends were 4 bases for V and 4 bases for J; bases not matched to a gene: 10. The CDR3: CASSSWGGVSYEQYF. The CDR3 DNA sequence: TGTGCCAGCAGTTCCTGGGGGGGAGTCTCATACGAGCAGTACTTC.

This clonotype has at least ten counts. V and J are TRBV3-1 and TRBJ2-5; 8 nucleotides match TRBD2. Germline V gene lookup returns CDR1 LGHDT and CDR2 YNNKEL (reference sequence). There are 16 residues in the CDR3. V lost 3 bases and J lost 1; bases outside the gene matches: 7. CDR3 region: CASSHSQLAVQETQYF. The CDR3 bases are TGTGCCAGCAGCCACAGCCAACTAGCGGTCCAAGAGACCCAGTACTTC.

Remarks on this clonotype: The DNA is omitted, as the CDR3 cannot be located on it reliably, and the CDR3 follows TCRdb's listing. The V and J genes are TRBV6-8 and TRBJ2-2; the D call TRBD1 from the table was never checked on the DNA. Termini included, the CDR3 measures 17 amino acids. Germline loops: CDR1 MNHGY, CDR2 SAAAGT. This CDR3 reads CAAVTRPGGGEPGSCFF.

This sequence joins TRBV5-6 and TRBJ2-1; D may be TRBD1 (6 bases). V was clipped by 4 bases and J by 9 bases, with 8 bases between them. CDR1 SGHDT and CDR2 YYEEEE come from the germline V gene. The CDR3 extends over 11 amino acids. In nucleotides, the CDR3 is TGTGCCAGCAGCCTACAGGGTGAGCAGTTCTTC. It encodes CASSLQGEQFF.

The chain uses TRBV2 and TRBJ1-2; 9 bases agree with TRBD1. The CDR3 totals 16 residues. The V gene end was trimmed by 8 bases and the J gene end by 2 bases; junction bases not matched to a gene: 12. Germline loops: CDR1 SNHLY, CDR2 FYNNEI. CDR3 DNA sequence: TGTGCCAGCGGGGGCCGCGGACAGGGGAGAAACTATGGCTACACCTTC. Translated, it gives CASGGRGQGRNYGYTF.

This clonotype has a count of ten or more. J is TRBJ2-5 and V is TRBV19; 11 nucleotides line up with TRBD1. The germline V gene has CDR1 LNHDA and CDR2 SQIVND (reference sequence). This CDR3 is 14 amino acids long. V lost 6 bases, J lost 5 bases, and 5 bases stayed unmatched. The CDR3 nucleotides read TGTGCCAGTAGACGGACAGGGGGCCGGGAGACCCAGTACTTC. It is translated as CASRRTGGRETQYF. Supplemented by reference TRBV19 and TRBJ2-5, the full variable domain reads DGGITQSPKYLFRKEGQNVTLSCEQNLNHDAMYWYRQDPGQGLRLIYYSQIVNDFQKGDIAEGYSVSREKKESFPLTVTSAQKNPTAFYLCASRRTGGRETQYFGPGTRLLVL.

Within the sample, this clonotype is medium-sized. J is TRBJ2-3 and V is TRBV5-6; maybe TRBD2 (5 bases). V was shortened by 0 bases and J by 0 bases, with 20 bases between the two germline ends. Per germline, CDR1 SGHDT and CDR2 YYEEEE. The CDR3 has 19 residues. CDR3 amino acids: CASSLAPDYEVPSTDTQYF. The CDR3 region has the DNA TGTGCCAGCAGCTTGGCCCCAGACTACGAGGTTCCGAGCACAGATACGCAGTATTTT.

This clonotype has a count of ten or more. The genes are TRBV29-1 and TRBJ2-1, with 8 bases that match TRBD2. With 3 bases clipped from V and 10 bases from J, the junction kept 20 bases outside the gene matches. Germline values: CDR1 SQVTM, CDR2 ANQGSEA. This CDR3 region has 17 residues. The CDR3 DNA reads as TGCAGCGTTGAGGGGTTCGGGAGGGCATCCCTCTCGAAAGAGCAGTTCTTC. It specifies CSVEGFGRASLSKEQFF.

This clonotype was counted many times. The chain recombines TRBV3-1 with TRBJ2-1; no firm D call. The germline V gene encodes CDR1 LGHDT and CDR2 YNNKEL (reference sequence). With 8 bases removed from V and 4 bases from J, the gap between germline ends came to 6 bases. This CDR3 has 11 residues. The CDR3: CASEQYNEQFF. The CDR3 nucleotides read TGTGCCAGCGAGCAGTACAATGAGCAGTTCTTC.

Comment on this clonotype: With a far larger clone one base away, a read error is the likely cause. The chain recombines TRBV22-1 with TRBJ2-7; the D call in the table, TRBD1, was not verified against the DNA. TRBV22-1 is described as a pseudogene. CDR3 length: 16 residues. The CDR3 loop reads CASRGGGTGRIHEQYF. CDR3 bases: TGTGCCAGCAGGGGAGGGGGGACAGGGAGGATCCACGAGCAGTACTTC.

This clonotype was recorded many times. The rearrangement joins TRBV6-6 to TRBJ2-6; 8 bases line up with TRBD1. The CDR3 has 19 amino acids. In germline, CDR1 is MNHNY, CDR2 SVGAGI (reference sequence). With V trimmed by 0 bases and J by 0 bases, 7 bases remained unmatched. CDR3 in DNA: TGTGCCAGCAGTTACTCGATCTACAGGGGGAACTCTGGGGCCAACGTCCTGACTTTC. Protein product: CASSYSIYRGNSGANVLTF.

A few counts support this clonotype. A far larger clone lies a single base away; this is likely a read error. V usage is TRBV5-1 and J usage is TRBJ2-7, with TRBD2 matching over 7 bases. The ends lost 0 bases at V and 7 bases at J; junction bases unmatched: 13. The CDR3 totals 16 residues. Germline-derived CDR1 and CDR2 are SGHRS and YFSETQ. The CDR3 loop is CASSLAAGRIDDEQYF. In DNA form, the CDR3 reads TGCGCCAGCAGCTTGGCAGCGGGACGTATAGACGATGAGCAGTACTTC.